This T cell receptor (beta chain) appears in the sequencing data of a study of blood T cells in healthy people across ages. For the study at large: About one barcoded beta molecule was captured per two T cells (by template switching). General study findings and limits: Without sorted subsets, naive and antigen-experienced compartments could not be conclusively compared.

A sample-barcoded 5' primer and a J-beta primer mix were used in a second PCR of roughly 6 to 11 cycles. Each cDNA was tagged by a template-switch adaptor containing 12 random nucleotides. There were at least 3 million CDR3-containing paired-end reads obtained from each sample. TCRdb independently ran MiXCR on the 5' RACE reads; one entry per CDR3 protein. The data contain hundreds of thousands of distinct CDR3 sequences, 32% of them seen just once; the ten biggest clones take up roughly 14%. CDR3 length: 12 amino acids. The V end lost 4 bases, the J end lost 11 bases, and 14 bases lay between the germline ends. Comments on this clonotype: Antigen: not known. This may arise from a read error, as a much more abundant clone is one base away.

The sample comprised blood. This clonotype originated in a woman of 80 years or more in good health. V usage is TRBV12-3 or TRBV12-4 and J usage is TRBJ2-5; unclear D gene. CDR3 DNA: TGTGCCAGCAGTTGGACCTACAATGAGCAGTACTTC. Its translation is CASSWTYNEQYF.